Many counts were recorded for the clone carrying this TCR beta chain. Looked up from germline, CDR1 is DFQATT and CDR2 is SNEGSKA (reference sequence). V lost 0 bases, J lost 5 bases, and 5 bases lay in between. The CDR3 has 11 residues. This sample stems from a study of Graves' ophthalmopathy and Graves' hyperthyroidism. Study details: Ahead of any treatment, peripheral blood was obtained at the initial diagnosis.

RNA transcripts were the source from which TCR beta CDR3 regions were amplified. After a first-round RT-PCR with HTBI primers, a second-round multiplex PCR was run. TCRdb passed the multiplex PCR reads through MiXCR, listing each CDR3 protein once. Here the sample spans 300,000 to 400,000 distinct CDR3 sequences, 15% to 20% being singletons. This receptor was obtained from an adult man with Graves' ophthalmopathy. The specimen was peripheral blood. The genes are TRBV20-1 and TRBJ2-7; the D is unclear. The DNA for the CDR3 is TGCAGTGCTAGAGATCTACACGAGCAGTACTTC. Its translation: CSARDLHEQYF.